Listed below are T cell receptor beta chains from one sample, sequenced in a study of Ad26.COV2.S vaccination and SARS-CoV-2 variants. Some clones are missing from TCRdb's copy, which holds only in-frame ones; the method was immunoSEQ multiplex PCR. The table shows roughly 320,000 clones, with around 81% occurring only once. The sample in question was peripheral blood, obtained in a trial of Ad26.COV2.S vaccine versus placebo. The receptor set was obtained from a person between 18 and 59 years old who received the Ad26.COV2.S COVID-19 vaccine or a placebo. The CDR3 runs from the conserved cysteine through the conserved F or W.

J gene,V gene,CDR3 protein
TRBJ1-1,TRBV5-1,CASSLDGDPGTEAFF
TRBJ2-7,TRBV7-2,CASSFTSSYEQYF
TRBJ1-6,TRBV28,CASGGMEGRGSPLHF
TRBJ2-2,TRBV11-2,CASSSGAKLTGELFF
TRBJ1-5,TRBV19,CASSGRMRGQPQHF
TRBJ2-7,TRBV5-4,CASSFAGGGAAEQYF
TRBJ1-3,TRBV30,CAWSGLERGSGNTIYF
TRBJ2-5,TRBV30,CAWRGGGETQYF
TRBJ1-1,TRBV12-3/TRBV12-4,CASSFEGTEAFF
TRBJ1-3,TRBV7-8,CASSLTENTIYF
TRBJ2-4,TRBV2,CASSEILARPRAKNIQYF
TRBJ1-1,TRBV10-3,CAISPLGTSVTEAFF
TRBJ2-3,TRBV5-1,CASSWDSTDTQYF
TRBJ1-2,TRBV27,CASRSHSRDYGYTF
TRBJ1-1,TRBV7-9,CASSFPGSSNTEAFF
TRBJ1-2,TRBV28,CAIEPPARGYTF
TRBJ2-2,TRBV7-9,CASSTGGPRTSGNTGELFF
TRBJ1-3,TRBV23-1,CASSQSGKGGPYGNTIYF
TRBJ2-7,TRBV5-1,CASSSQGQGAGEQYF
TRBJ1-1,TRBV27,CASSLSALMNTEAFF
TRBJ2-1,TRBV18,CASSQDSVANEQFF
TRBJ2-4,TRBV6-5,CASSYEDRDLFDIQYF
TRBJ2-7,TRBV5-6,CASSFYITYEQYF
TRBJ2-7,TRBV28,CASSSPGQISSYEQYF
TRBJ2-7,TRBV28,CASMMLGLSGYEQYF
TRBJ2-7,TRBV5-4,CASSLLLAGASYEQYF
TRBJ2-2,TRBV30,CAWGGTNTGELFF
TRBJ1-1,TRBV7-2,CASSFSDTEAFF
TRBJ1-1,TRBV19,CASTRSKSGYTEAFF
TRBJ1-2,TRBV30,CAWSAATYGYTF
TRBJ2-2,TRBV7-3,CASSLLPGQNTGELFF
TRBJ2-5,TRBV9,CASSVGGGQQETQYF
TRBJ2-2,TRBV15,CATSRAGLHTGELFF
TRBJ2-6,TRBV19,CASSLTGGASGANVLTF
TRBJ1-1,TRBV7-6,CASSTREFTEAFF
TRBJ2-5,TRBV9,CASSDQETQYF
TRBJ2-7,TRBV19,CASSSDRGFHEQYF
TRBJ1-1,TRBV10-2,CASRVNTEAFF
TRBJ1-6,TRBV19,CASSISGVGSPLHF
TRBJ1-1,TRBV2,CASSGTLGTEAFF
TRBJ2-2,TRBV5-1,CASSVTGAAGGELFF
TRBJ2-2,TRBV3-1/TRBV3-2,CASSQENGPDTGELFF
TRBJ1-3,TRBV30,CAWSVTGPSGNTIYF
TRBJ2-3,TRBV30,CAWSVRVSRAGGKGTQYF
TRBJ1-1,TRBV27,CASSYGTGGTEAFF
TRBJ2-2,TRBV7-9,CASSFQPTNTGELFF
TRBJ1-2,TRBV3-1/TRBV3-2,CASSLNYGYTF
TRBJ2-6,TRBV5-4,CASSPRGANVLTF
TRBJ2-5,TRBV7-6,CASSIQETQYF
TRBJ1-2,TRBV3-1/TRBV3-2,CASSQDVVRMNGYTF
TRBJ2-3,TRBV19,CASSILGAGTDTQYF
TRBJ1-3,TRBV29-1,CSVDAGIGNTIYF
TRBJ1-1,TRBV18,CASSPRAGTNTEAFF
TRBJ1-1,TRBV5-5,CASSRQGNTEAFF
TRBJ2-5,TRBV3-1/TRBV3-2,CASSQDRTSGGETQYF
TRBJ1-1,TRBV5-1,CASSWTGQNTEAFF
TRBJ1-5,TRBV6-1,CASSAVFGDSSNQPQHF